This is a list of T cell receptor beta chains from one sample in a study of T cell repertoires in cytomegalovirus infection. In TCRdb, the reads were re-called with MiXCR into one record per CDR3 protein. The sample holds 200,000 to 250,000 distinct CDR3 sequences, 20% to 25% seen once. Material for sequencing was CD8+ T cells from PBMCs. The receptors here all came from a human donor in good health (CMV status not recorded). Some clones in this sample may be carry-over from other donors' samples. Each CDR3 is given with its conserved first and last residue. D genes are given only for firm matches. The size of a clone is reported for some rows only, either as once, few or many, or as a class for expanded clones.

J: TRBJ2-3; V: TRBV7-4; size: -; D: -; CDR3: CAALSGTRTDTQYF; DNA: TGTGCGGCCCTGTCAGGGACTCGCACAGATACGCAGTATTTT
J: TRBJ2-1; V: TRBV19; size: -; D: -; CDR3: CASSNINEQFF; DNA: TGTGCCAGTAGTAATATAAATGAGCAGTTCTTC
J: TRBJ1-1; V: TRBV6-2/TRBV6-3; size: many; D: -; CDR3: CASSYSKVYTEAFF; DNA: TGTGCCAGCAGTTACTCTAAGGTGTACACTGAAGCTTTCTTT
J: TRBJ2-1; V: TRBV5-1; size: once; D: TRBD1; CDR3: CASRPGTGGNEQFF; DNA: TGCGCCAGCAGGCCGGGGACAGGAGGGAATGAGCAGTTCTTC
J: TRBJ2-2; V: TRBV7-8; size: few; D: TRBD2; CDR3: CASSLEAGGSNTGELFF; DNA: TGTGCCAGCAGCTTAGAGGCGGGGGGCTCGAACACCGGGGAGCTGTTTTTT
J: TRBJ2-7; V: TRBV15; size: few; D: -; CDR3: CATAQTRSYEQYF; DNA: TGTGCCACCGCGCAGACCCGTTCCTACGAGCAGTACTTC
J: TRBJ2-5; V: TRBV11-1; size: few; D: TRBD1; CDR3: CASSLFNRGQETQYF; DNA: TGTGCCAGCAGCTTATTCAACAGGGGGCAAGAGACCCAGTACTTC
J: TRBJ1-5; V: TRBV27; size: few; D: TRBD1; CDR3: CASRKDSGTGVLGLANQPQHF; DNA: TGTGCCAGCAGGAAGGACTCCGGGACAGGGGTTTTGGGGCTTGCCAATCAGCCCCAGCATTTT
J: TRBJ2-7; V: TRBV7-8; size: many; D: TRBD1; CDR3: CASSSNLRDRPSYEQYF; DNA: TGTGCCAGCAGCTCCAACCTCCGGGACAGACCTTCCTACGAGCAGTACTTC
J: TRBJ1-2; V: TRBV7-2; size: -; D: -; CDR3: CASSLSGGRYTF; DNA: TGTGCCAGCAGCCTCTCCGGTGGGCGATACACCTTC
J: TRBJ2-3; V: TRBV3-1; size: -; D: TRBD2; CDR3: CASSQDGSSGYTDTQYF; DNA: TGTGCCAGCAGCCAAGATGGGTCTAGCGGTTACACAGATACGCAGTATTTT
J: TRBJ1-1; V: TRBV10-2; size: few; D: -; CDR3: CASSESRLWELNTEAFF; DNA: TGCGCCAGCAGTGAGTCGAGGCTTTGGGAGTTGAACACTGAAGCTTTCTTT
J: TRBJ2-5; V: TRBV20-1; size: few; D: -; CDR3: CSAVPLMGSSSETQYF; DNA: TGCAGTGCTGTACCGCTGATGGGGAGTAGTTCGGAGACCCAGTACTTC
J: TRBJ1-5; V: TRBV20-1; size: -; D: -; CDR3: CSARDSWVGRAGSNQPQHF; DNA: TGCAGTGCTAGAGATTCGTGGGTTGGTCGGGCGGGTAGCAATCAGCCCCAGCATTTT
J: TRBJ1-2; V: TRBV12-3/TRBV12-4; size: few; D: -; CDR3: CASSFAGFNYGYTF; DNA: TGTGCCAGCAGTTTCGCGGGGTTTAACTATGGCTACACCTTC
J: TRBJ2-1; V: TRBV10-3; size: -; D: -; CDR3: CAISEKAEFHYNEQFF; DNA: TGTGCCATCAGTGAGAAGGCAGAATTCCACTACAATGAGCAGTTCTTC
J: TRBJ2-4; V: TRBV7-9; size: many; D: TRBD1; CDR3: CASSPIQGALNIQYF; DNA: TGTGCCAGCAGCCCCATCCAGGGGGCGCTGAACATTCAGTACTTC
J: TRBJ1-1; V: TRBV7-9; size: -; D: TRBD1; CDR3: CASSLVRGLGAEAFF; DNA: TGTGCCAGCAGCTTAGTCAGGGGGCTGGGGGCTGAAGCTTTCTTT
J: TRBJ2-1; V: TRBV28; size: -; D: -; CDR3: CASSFQGGNEQFF; DNA: TGTGCCAGCAGTTTCCAGGGGGGGAATGAGCAGTTCTTC
J: TRBJ2-2; V: TRBV24-1; size: few; D: -; CDR3: CATSGSGLRLTGELFF; DNA: TGTGCCACCAGTGGGTCTGGATTGCGCCTGACCGGGGAGCTGTTTTTT
J: TRBJ1-5; V: TRBV10-3; size: few; D: -; CDR3: CAISKETGQPQHF; DNA: TGTGCCATCAGTAAGGAGACGGGCCAGCCCCAGCATTTT
J: TRBJ2-7; V: TRBV7-6; size: many; D: TRBD1; CDR3: CASSDRAYEQYF; DNA: TGTGCCAGCAGCGACAGGGCCTACGAGCAGTACTTC
J: TRBJ1-3; V: TRBV29-1; size: few; D: -; CDR3: CSVKDNSGNTIYF; DNA: TGCAGCGTTAAAGACAACTCTGGAAACACCATATATTTT
J: TRBJ2-5; V: TRBV4-1; size: -; D: TRBD1; CDR3: CASSPIGGQGDPQETQYF; DNA: TGCGCCAGCAGCCCCATTGGTGGACAGGGGGATCCCCAAGAGACCCAGTACTTC
J: TRBJ1-2; V: TRBV29-1; size: -; D: -; CDR3: CSGMGGDNYGYTF; DNA: TGCAGCGGTATGGGAGGCGATAACTATGGCTACACCTTC
J: TRBJ1-6; V: TRBV7-8; size: few; D: TRBD1; CDR3: CASSKQGSSYNSPLHF; DNA: TGTGCCAGCAGTAAACAGGGGTCCTCCTATAATTCACCCCTCCACTTT
J: TRBJ2-7; V: TRBV7-8; size: -; D: -; CDR3: CASSRGHLTYEQYF; DNA: TGTGCCAGCAGTCGGGGACACTTGACCTACGAGCAGTACTTC
J: TRBJ2-1; V: TRBV10-2; size: -; D: TRBD1; CDR3: CASSEGRGTHNEQFF; DNA: TGCGCCAGCAGTGAAGGCAGGGGGACCCACAATGAGCAGTTCTTC
J: TRBJ2-7; V: TRBV30; size: many; D: -; CDR3: CAWSAETVISEQYF; DNA: TGTGCCTGGAGCGCAGAGACAGTAATCAGCGAGCAGTACTTC
J: TRBJ2-1; V: TRBV28; size: few; D: -; CDR3: CASSLSGSSYNEQFF; DNA: TGTGCCAGCAGTTTATCCGGAAGCTCCTACAATGAGCAGTTCTTC
J: TRBJ2-7; V: TRBV7-2; size: once; D: -; CDR3: CASSLYPGAYEQYF; DNA: TGTGCCAGCAGCTTATATCCGGGCGCCTACGAGCAGTACTTC
J: TRBJ2-4; V: TRBV2; size: -; D: -; CDR3: CASAPTVTLAKNIQYF; DNA: TGTGCCAGCGCCCCTACGGTAACGCTAGCCAAAAACATTCAGTACTTC
J: TRBJ2-5; V: TRBV19; size: many; D: -; CDR3: CASSMIGLSWETQYF; DNA: -
J: TRBJ2-2; V: TRBV12-3/TRBV12-4; size: many; D: TRBD1; CDR3: CASSPGQGDRELFF; DNA: TGTGCCAGCAGTCCTGGACAGGGAGATCGGGAGCTGTTTTTT
J: TRBJ1-1; V: TRBV25-1; size: -; D: -; CDR3: CASSEYRNTEAFF; DNA: TGTGCCAGCAGTGAATACCGGAACACTGAAGCTTTCTTT
J: TRBJ2-5; V: TRBV7-2; size: many; D: -; CDR3: CASSLGRSIQETQYF; DNA: TGTGCCAGCAGCTTAGGTCGGTCTATTCAAGAGACCCAGTACTTC
J: TRBJ1-5; V: TRBV4-1; size: -; D: -; CDR3: CASSQALLSNQPQHF; DNA: TGCGCCAGCAGCCAGGCACTCCTTAGCAATCAGCCCCAGCATTTT
J: TRBJ2-7; V: TRBV7-6; size: many; D: TRBD2; CDR3: CASSPGTSGDPGEQYF; DNA: TGTGCCAGCAGCCCCGGGACTAGCGGGGACCCGGGCGAGCAGTACTTC
J: TRBJ1-1; V: TRBV7-6; size: many; D: -; CDR3: CASSLGSPKESTEAFF; DNA: TGTGCCAGCAGCTTAGGTTCCCCGAAGGAGAGCACTGAAGCTTTCTTT
J: TRBJ2-3; V: TRBV7-6; size: few; D: -; CDR3: CASSLAPGEGTDTQYF; DNA: TGTGCCAGCAGCTTAGCGCCAGGGGAAGGCACAGATACGCAGTATTTT
J: TRBJ2-7; V: TRBV29-1; size: -; D: TRBD2; CDR3: CSVGGLGYEQYF; DNA: TGCAGCGTTGGGGGACTAGGTTACGAGCAGTACTTC
J: TRBJ2-3; V: TRBV6-1; size: -; D: -; CDR3: CASRPYRTSDTQYF; DNA: TGTGCCAGCAGGCCTTACAGGACCAGCGATACGCAGTATTTT
J: TRBJ1-3; V: TRBV7-9; size: -; D: TRBD1; CDR3: CASSPGTAHSGNTIYF; DNA: TGTGCCAGCAGCCCCGGGACAGCACACTCTGGAAACACCATATATTTT
J: TRBJ2-1; V: TRBV11-1; size: many; D: TRBD1; CDR3: CASSLATGNNEQFF; DNA: TGTGCCAGCAGCTTGGCGACAGGGAACAATGAGCAGTTCTTC
J: TRBJ2-5; V: TRBV7-4; size: -; D: TRBD1; CDR3: CASGHPGTAGGTQYF; DNA: TGTGCCAGCGGCCACCCCGGGACAGCTGGGGGGACCCAGTACTTC
J: TRBJ1-1; V: TRBV29-1; size: -; D: -; CDR3: CSAHARGWNTEAFF; DNA: TGCAGCGCCCATGCACGGGGCTGGAACACTGAAGCTTTCTTT
J: TRBJ1-4; V: TRBV2; size: -; D: -; CDR3: CASSPTGGEEKLFF; DNA: TGTGCCAGCAGTCCGACAGGAGGGGAGGAAAAACTGTTTTTT
J: TRBJ2-2; V: TRBV7-2; size: many; D: TRBD2; CDR3: CASSLVLAGGTDTGELFF; DNA: TGTGCCAGCAGCTTAGTTCTAGCGGGGGGAACGGACACCGGGGAGCTGTTTTTT
J: TRBJ2-5; V: TRBV7-2; size: -; D: TRBD2; CDR3: CASSLVAGGLETQYF; DNA: TGTGCCAGCAGCTTAGTAGCGGGGGGGCTGGAGACCCAGTACTTC
J: TRBJ1-1; V: TRBV4-1; size: -; D: -; CDR3: CASSQEEGMNTEAFF; DNA: TGCGCCAGCAGCCAAGAAGAAGGCATGAACACTGAAGCTTTCTTT
J: TRBJ2-2; V: TRBV5-4; size: -; D: TRBD2; CDR3: CASSLASGGAAGELFF; DNA: TGTGCCAGCAGCTTGGCGAGCGGGGGGGCCGCCGGGGAGCTGTTTTTT
J: TRBJ2-5; V: TRBV5-1; size: few; D: -; CDR3: CASSNRDEEETQYF; DNA: TGCGCCAGCAGCAACCGGGACGAGGAAGAGACCCAGTACTTC
J: TRBJ2-1; V: TRBV12-3/TRBV12-4; size: few; D: TRBD2; CDR3: CASSFSSGENEQFF; DNA: TGTGCCAGCAGTTTTTCAAGCGGGGAGAATGAGCAGTTCTTC
J: TRBJ2-1; V: TRBV29-1; size: few; D: -; CDR3: CSVEAQGLASNEQFF; DNA: TGCAGCGTTGAAGCGCAGGGGCTAGCCTCCAATGAGCAGTTCTTC
J: TRBJ2-3; V: TRBV13; size: -; D: -; CDR3: CASSLRGPTDTQYF; DNA: TGTGCCAGCAGCTTACGGGGGCCTACAGATACGCAGTATTTT
J: TRBJ1-1; V: TRBV15; size: few; D: -; CDR3: CATSSQGENTEAFF; DNA: TGTGCCACCAGCAGCCAGGGCGAGAACACTGAAGCTTTCTTT
J: TRBJ2-5; V: TRBV6-5; size: -; D: -; CDR3: CASSYSWGPQETQYF; DNA: TGTGCCAGCAGTTACTCCTGGGGACCCCAAGAGACCCAGTACTTC